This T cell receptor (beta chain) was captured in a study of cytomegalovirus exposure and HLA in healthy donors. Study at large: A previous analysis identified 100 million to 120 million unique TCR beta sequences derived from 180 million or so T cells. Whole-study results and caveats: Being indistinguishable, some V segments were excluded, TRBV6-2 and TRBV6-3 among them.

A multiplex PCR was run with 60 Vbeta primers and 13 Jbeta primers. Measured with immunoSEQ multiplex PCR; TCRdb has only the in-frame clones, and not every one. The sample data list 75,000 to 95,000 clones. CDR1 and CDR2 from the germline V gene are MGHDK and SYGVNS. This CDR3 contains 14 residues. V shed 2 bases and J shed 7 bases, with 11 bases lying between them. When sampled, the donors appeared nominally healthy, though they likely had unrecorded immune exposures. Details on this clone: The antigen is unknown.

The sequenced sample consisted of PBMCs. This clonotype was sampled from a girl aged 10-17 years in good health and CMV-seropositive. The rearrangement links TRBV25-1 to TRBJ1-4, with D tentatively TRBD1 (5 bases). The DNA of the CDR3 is TGTGCCAGCAGTGAAGGCGGGACGGGTGAAAAACTGTTTTTT. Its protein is CASSEGGTGEKLFF.